The 7 T cell receptor beta chains in this list originate from one sample, sequenced in a study of T cell changes during pregnancy in multiple sclerosis. TCRdb keeps only in-frame clones here, not all; method: immunoSEQ multiplex PCR. The sample comprises tens of thousands of clones, around 90% of which are singletons, and approximately 0.18% rests with the top ten. The sequencing here drew on CD4+ T cells from peripheral blood mononuclear cells, taken in the second trimester of pregnancy. The receptors originated from a female donor with multiple sclerosis, enrolled in a pregnancy study.

V gene TRBV5-1 combines with J gene TRBJ2-1; 11 nucleotides match TRBD2. CDR3 length equals 15 residues. Germline trimming cut 7 bases from V and 6 bases from J; bases unmatched to any gene: 9. Germline assignment: CDR1 SGHRS and CDR2 YFSETQ. Here the CDR3 DNA reads TGCGCCAGCGGATTAGCGGGAGGGCCCAGCAATGAGCAGTTCTTC. It codes for CASGLAGGPSNEQFF. The full variable domain, with the rest looked up from reference TRBV5-1 and TRBJ2-1, is KAGVTQTPRYLIKTRGQQVTLSCSPISGHRSVSWYQQTPGQGLQFLFEYFSETQRNKGNFPGRFSGRQFSNSRSEMNVSTLELGDSALYLCASGLAGGPSNEQFFGPGTRLTVL.

The genes are TRBV6-1 and TRBJ2-5; 11 bases are a match to TRBD2. The CDR3 has 15 amino acids. The junction had 4 bases not matched to a gene; V was cut back by 6 bases and J by 1 base. CDR1 is MNHNS, CDR2 SASEGT, per germline. The CDR3 sequence is CASSLGTSGQETQYF. For the CDR3, the DNA is TGTGCCAGCAGCCTAGGGACTAGCGGCCAAGAGACCCAGTACTTC.

Note on this clone: Mismatch with germline at one junction end may stem from a read error. The rearrangement links TRBV2 to TRBJ2-3; TRBD1 matches at 8 bases. Per the germline V gene, CDR1 is SNHLY and CDR2 is FYNNEI. The CDR3 covers 15 residues. CDR3 DNA: TGTGCCAGCAGCGAAGACAGGGGAAGCACAGATACGCAGTATTTT. Translation: CASSEDRGSTDTQYF.

This chain joins TRBV5-1 and TRBJ1-2; no clear D. CDR1 is SGHRS, CDR2 YFSETQ, per germline. The CDR3 sequence is 15 residues long. Trimming shortened V by 3 bases and J by 4 bases, and 16 bases separated the two germline ends. The CDR3 DNA reads as TGCGCCAGCAGCTCTTCGGACGGACGGGGCTATGGCTACACCTTC. Translating it yields CASSSSDGRGYGYTF.

The chain couples TRBV5-1 to TRBJ1-1; D uncertain. The CDR3 covers 16 residues. Trimming left V 4 bases short and J 6 bases short, with 22 bases between. Germline values: CDR1 SGHRS, CDR2 YFSETQ. CDR3 sequence: CASSGRSSLSLAEAFF. The CDR3 DNA sequence: TGCGCCAGCAGCGGTCGCTCCTCCCTATCGTTGGCTGAAGCTTTCTTT. Looking up the rest from reference TRBV5-1 and TRBJ1-1 gives the full variable domain: KAGVTQTPRYLIKTRGQQVTLSCSPISGHRSVSWYQQTPGQGLQFLFEYFSETQRNKGNFPGRFSGRQFSNSRSEMNVSTLELGDSALYLCASSGRSSLSLAEAFFGQGTRLTVV.

In DNA form, the CDR3 reads TGTGCCAGCAGCGCGGGACTAGGGTCCTACAATGAGCAGTTCTTC. The encoded protein is CASSAGLGSYNEQFF. V usage is TRBV7-3 and J usage is TRBJ2-1; 8 bases are a match to TRBD2. The V segment lost 5 bases and the J segment 1 base; nucleotides outside the gene matches: 4. The length of the CDR3 is 15 residues. Germline-derived CDR1 and CDR2 are SGHTA and FQGTGA.

The chain employs TRBV10-3 and TRBJ1-1; TRBD1 matches at 7 bases. The V gene's germline CDR1 is ENHRY and CDR2 SYGVKD. The CDR3 is 15 amino acids. Trimming removed 0 bases from V and 4 bases from J; junction bases left unmatched: 5. The CDR3 is CAISESRGTVTEAFF. CDR3 coding DNA: TGTGCCATCAGTGAGTCCAGGGGGACGGTCACTGAAGCTTTCTTT.